Shown below are 20 T cell receptor beta chains from a single sample sequenced in a study of OX40 agonist ivuxolimab in advanced cancers. Sequencing was performed with immunoSEQ multiplex PCR; in TCRdb, only in-frame clones are kept and a portion is missing. The sample contains about 93,000 clones, about 91% of which appear only once. The specimen was CD4+ or CD8+ T cells sorted from blood, collected in a trial of the OX40 agonist ivuxolimab. The receptors were sampled from an adult with an advanced solid tumor such as melanoma, head and neck, liver or kidney cancer.

The chain joins TRBV5-1 to TRBJ1-4; TRBD1 agrees at 9 bases. CDR3 length: 15 residues. CDR1 SGHRS and CDR2 YFSETQ come from the germline V gene. V lost 7 bases, J lost 7 bases, and 11 bases stayed unmatched. The CDR3 loop is CASQVGGTGREKLFF. DNA of the CDR3: TGCGCCAGCCAAGTCGGGGGGACAGGGCGTGAAAAACTGTTTTTT.

As DNA, the CDR3 is TGTGCCAGCAGCCAGGGACTCGTCAATGAGCAGTTCTTC. Translated, it gives CASSQGLVNEQFF. This chain links TRBV5-4 with TRBJ2-1; TRBD2 might be the D (6 bases). V dropped 4 bases and J dropped 6 bases, with 11 bases sitting between them. Germline values: CDR1 SGHNT, CDR2 YYREEE (reference sequence). There are 13 residues in the CDR3.

The chain joins TRBV11-2 to TRBJ2-3, with a possible D match to TRBD1 (6 bases). Trimming took off 4 bases at V and 2 bases at J, with 10 bases between the two ends. The CDR3 contains 14 residues. CDR1 is SGHAT, CDR2 FQNNGV, per germline. The chain's CDR3 is CASSSGQVTDTQYF. As DNA, the CDR3 is TGTGCCAGCAGCTCGGGACAAGTCACAGATACGCAGTATTTT.

The rearrangement joins TRBV9 to TRBJ1-1; D is perhaps TRBD1 (5 bases). With 0 bases removed from V and 0 bases from J, the gap between germline ends came to 18 bases. Germline V gene data show CDR1 as SGDLS and CDR2 as YYNGEE. This CDR3 is built from 18 residues. The CDR3 region has the DNA TGTGCCAGCAGCGTAGGGGCCGGGGGAGGAATTATGAACACTGAAGCTTTCTTT. Its translation: CASSVGAGGGIMNTEAFF.

The chain couples TRBV7-2 to TRBJ2-2; 7 bases are a match to TRBD1. The germline V gene encodes CDR1 SGHTA and CDR2 FQGNSA. V was pared by 1 base and J by 0 bases, with 8 bases of the junction left unmatched. The CDR3 extends over 18 amino acids. CDR3 in DNA: TGTGCCAGCAGCTTAGAAGGGGACAGCGGAGCGAACACCGGGGAGCTGTTTTTT. Its protein product is CASSLEGDSGANTGELFF.

CDR3 sequence reads: CASSIDVGGTGANVLTF. The CDR3 DNA reads TGTGCCAGTAGTATAGATGTGGGGGGCACTGGGGCCAACGTCCTGACTTTC. This chain uses TRBV19 with TRBJ2-6; D possibly matches TRBD1 or TRBD2 (6 bases each). Germline lookup yields CDR1 LNHDA and CDR2 SQIVND (reference sequence). V gave up 0 bases and J gave up 2 bases, with 11 bases separating them. The CDR3 contains 17 residues.

V and J are TRBV9 and TRBJ1-4, with 9 positions matching TRBD1. Looked up from germline, CDR1 is SGDLS and CDR2 is YYNGEE. V trimming: 4 bases; J trimming: 5 bases; junction bases outside the gene matches: 6. The CDR3 has 15 residues. The CDR3 coding sequence is TGTGCCAGCAGCCTCCCGACAGGGGGGAATGAAAAACTGTTTTTT. It translates to CASSLPTGGNEKLFF. The variable domain in full, completed from reference TRBV9 and TRBJ1-4, reads DSGVTQTPKHLITATGQRVTLRCSPRSGDLSVYWYQQSLDQGLQFLIQYYNGEERAKGNILERFSAQQFPDLHSELNLSSLELGDSALYFCASSLPTGGNEKLFFGSGTQLSVL.

This chain uses TRBV11-2 with TRBJ2-7; TRBD1 or TRBD2 may be the D gene (5 bases each). Germline V gives CDR1 SGHAT, CDR2 FQNNGV. The ends were cut back, 8 bases at V and 4 bases at J, with 15 bases in the middle. The CDR3 consists of 13 residues. Written as DNA, the CDR3 is TGTGCCAGCTCGCCAGGGTTAGCGTACGAGCAGTACTTC. Its translation is CASSPGLAYEQYF. Drawing the rest from reference TRBV11-2 and TRBJ2-7, the complete variable domain is EAGVAQSPRYKIIEKRQSVAFWCNPISGHATLYWYQQILGQGPKLLIQFQNNGVVDDSQLPKDRFSAERLKGVDSTLKIQPAKLEDSAVYLCASSPGLAYEQYFGPGTRLTVT.

This clone occurred a few times. The rearrangement uses TRBV18 and TRBJ1-5; TRBD1 is a possible D gene (6 bases). Germline V gives CDR1 KGHSH, CDR2 LQKENI. The V end lost 2 bases, the J end lost 11 bases, and 22 bases lay between the germline ends. The CDR3 extends over 16 amino acids. The chain's CDR3 is CASSPLDSRPSKAQHF. The DNA of the CDR3 is TGTGCCAGCTCACCATTGGACAGCCGGCCGAGCAAGGCCCAGCATTTT.

This chain joins TRBV19 and TRBJ2-3; TRBD1 agrees at 7 bases. The length of the CDR3 is 15 residues. CDR1 and CDR2 from the germline V gene are LNHDA and SQIVND (reference sequence). J lost 3 bases, V lost 1 base, and 4 bases had no gene match. DNA for the CDR3: TGTGCCAGTAGTATAGTAGGGGGCCGGACAGATACGCAGTATTTT. Translated: CASSIVGGRTDTQYF. The variable domain in full, completed from reference TRBV19 and TRBJ2-3, reads DGGITQSPKYLFRKEGQNVTLSCEQNLNHDAMYWYRQDPGQGLRLIYYSQIVNDFQKGDIAEGYSVSREKKESFPLTVTSAQKNPTAFYLCASSIVGGRTDTQYFGPGTRLTVL.

The CDR3 nucleotides read TGTGCCAGCAGTCGAACCTTCGGGGGCAGGTACGAGCAGTACTTC. It specifies CASSRTFGGRYEQYF. The J gene is TRBJ2-7, the V gene TRBV6-1; D possibly uses TRBD1 or TRBD2 (6 bases each). This CDR3 contains 15 residues. Looked up from germline, CDR1 is MNHNS and CDR2 is SASEGT. Deletions cut 5 bases from V and 4 bases from J, with 18 bases between.

The chain combines TRBV6-5 with TRBJ1-3; 9 bases match TRBD1. The trim removed 0 bases at V and 6 bases at J, leaving 3 bases unmatched. Germline V gives CDR1 MNHEY, CDR2 SVGAGI. The CDR3 extends over 15 amino acids. The CDR3 DNA follows: TGTGCCAGCAGTTACTCAAGGACAGGGGAAAACACCATATATTTT. Its translation is CASSYSRTGENTIYF.

The gene calls are TRBV6-5 and TRBJ1-6, with 7 bases lining up with TRBD1. CDR3 length: 15 residues. CDR1 is MNHEY and CDR2 is SVGAGI in the germline V gene. V trimming: 8 bases; J trimming: 11 bases; junction bases outside the gene matches: 15. CDR3 coding DNA: TGTGCCAGCGGAGGACTGACAGGGACCCCGCCACCCCTCCACTTT. Its protein product is CASGGLTGTPPPLHF.

The V gene is TRBV6-1, the J gene TRBJ1-2; unclear D gene. The germline CDR1 and CDR2 sequences are MNHNS and SASEGT. V was shortened by 4 bases and J by 7 bases, with 13 bases between the two germline ends. This CDR3 has 13 residues. CDR3 sequence: CASSGGMSIGYTF. CDR3 nucleotide sequence: TGTGCCAGCAGTGGCGGGATGAGTATTGGCTACACCTTC.

The J gene is TRBJ1-1, the V gene TRBV30; TRBD1 agrees at 7 bases. The germline gives CDR1 GTSNPN, CDR2 SVGIG (reference sequence). CDR3 size: 13 residues. The V segment lost 5 bases and the J segment 5 bases; nucleotides outside the gene matches: 8. The CDR3 loop is CAWGEGAGTEAFF. The CDR3 region has the DNA TGTGCCTGGGGGGAGGGGGCCGGGACTGAAGCTTTCTTT.

This clone was counted once. The genes are TRBV7-8 and TRBJ2-5, with D maybe TRBD2 (5 bases). The CDR3 covers 14 residues. Between the trimmed V and J ends, which lost 5 bases and 1 base, there was a span of 11 bases. Germline CDR1 reads SGHVS; CDR2 reads FQNEAQ. The CDR3 region is CASSRKGVQETQYF. In DNA form, the CDR3 reads TGTGCCAGCAGCCGAAAGGGAGTCCAAGAGACCCAGTACTTC.

The chain combines TRBV2 with TRBJ1-1; 9 nucleotides line up with TRBD1. Per the germline V gene, CDR1 is SNHLY and CDR2 is FYNNEI. V lost 6 bases and J lost 6; bases outside the gene matches: 8. The CDR3 sequence is 14 residues long. CDR3 sequence (DNA): TGTGCCAGCAGAACAGGGGGCAGGTGGGCTGAAGCTTTCTTT. Amino acid sequence: CASRTGGRWAEAFF.

The chain combines TRBV7-9 with TRBJ2-2; D call uncertain. V lost 1 base to trimming and J lost 2 bases, with 8 bases between them. CDR1 and CDR2 from the germline V gene are SEHNR and FQNEAQ (reference sequence). The CDR3 is made up of 15 amino acids. The CDR3 nucleotides are TGTGCCAGCAGCTTAGTTTGGGGAAACACCGGGGAGCTGTTTTTT. Protein product: CASSLVWGNTGELFF.

This clone was recorded once. The rearrangement links TRBV19 to TRBJ2-5; D is undetermined. The germline V gene has CDR1 LNHDA and CDR2 SQIVND (reference sequence). The CDR3 is 14 residues long. Trimming pared 10 bases from V and 7 bases from J, leaving 22 bases between. The CDR3 loop is CATESGSATRTQYF. Written as DNA, the CDR3 is TGTGCCACCGAATCAGGCAGCGCGACCCGGACCCAGTACTTC.

The chain joins TRBV9 to TRBJ1-6; 8 bases agree with TRBD1. This CDR3 region has 15 residues. Germline V gene data show CDR1 as SGDLS and CDR2 as YYNGEE. V shed 2 bases, J shed 8 bases, and the junction held 6 bases outside the gene matches. CDR3 DNA: TGTGCCAGCAGCGTTCAGGACAGGGAGGATTCACCCCTCCACTTT. This translates into CASSVQDREDSPLHF. Full variable domain (outside the CDR3, taken from reference TRBV9 and TRBJ1-6): DSGVTQTPKHLITATGQRVTLRCSPRSGDLSVYWYQQSLDQGLQFLIQYYNGEERAKGNILERFSAQQFPDLHSELNLSSLELGDSALYFCASSVQDREDSPLHFGNGTRLTVT.